The next 21 T cell receptor beta chains were all read from a single sample in a study of Ad26.COV2.S vaccination and SARS-CoV-2 variants. As for treatment: around 19 received Ad26.COV2.S at low or high dose, single or two shots; several received placebo; per-sample allocation not given. The study sampled participants on day 63 after the first vaccine or placebo injection. Sequencing was performed with immunoSEQ multiplex PCR; in TCRdb, only in-frame clones are kept and a portion is missing. Among about 440,000 clones listed, less than 95% were seen once. The source material was peripheral blood, sampled in a trial of Ad26.COV2.S vaccine versus placebo. The source of these receptors is a person aged 18-65 years who received the Ad26.COV2.S COVID-19 vaccine or a placebo.

The gene calls are TRBV2 and TRBJ1-1; the D is unclear. Germline V gene sequence: CDR1 SNHLY, CDR2 FYNNEI. V lost 2 bases and J 2 bases, leaving 9 bases between the germline ends. The length of the CDR3 is 14 residues. The CDR3 DNA is TGTGCCAGCAGTGAATTGACGGCCAACACTGAAGCTTTCTTT. Amino acid sequence: CASSELTANTEAFF.

The J gene is TRBJ2-7, the V gene TRBV7-2; tentative D call: TRBD2 (6 bases). CDR1 SGHTA and CDR2 FQGNSA come from the germline V gene. The length of the CDR3 is 17 residues. V was cut by 1 base and J by 6 bases, with 22 bases left in between. CDR3 region: CASSLEDREPYELEQYF. In nucleotides, the CDR3 is TGTGCCAGCAGCTTAGAAGACCGGGAGCCCTACGAGCTCGAGCAGTACTTC.

The J gene is TRBJ2-7, the V gene TRBV27; TRBD2 agrees at 7 bases. Per germline, CDR1 MNHEY and CDR2 SMNVEV (reference sequence). Trimming removed 6 bases from V and 2 bases from J; junction bases left unmatched: 10. The CDR3 has 15 residues. The chain's CDR3 is CASSFVPSGPYEQYF. The CDR3 DNA follows: TGTGCCAGCAGCTTTGTGCCTAGCGGACCCTACGAGCAGTACTTC.

This sequence joins TRBV27 and TRBJ2-3, with 14 bases aligning to TRBD2. Trimming removed 5 bases from V and 2 bases from J; junction bases left unmatched: 21. Germline V gene lookup returns CDR1 MNHEY and CDR2 SMNVEV (reference sequence). The CDR3 runs 22 residues. CDR3 amino acids: CASSPLLGTSGSFLRLTDTQYF. The DNA for the CDR3 is TGTGCCAGCAGTCCCCTCTTGGGGACTAGCGGGAGTTTCCTCCGCCTCACAGATACGCAGTATTTT.

This sequence joins TRBV6-5 and TRBJ1-1; 7 bases are shared with TRBD1. This CDR3 comprises 15 residues. The J segment lost 4 bases and the V segment lost 6 bases, leaving 11 bases of the junction unmatched. Germline V gene data show CDR1 as MNHEY and CDR2 as SVGAGI. DNA of the CDR3: TGTGCCAGCAGAGGAACCGATTACAGGGGCACTGAAGCTTTCTTT. Translating gives CASRGTDYRGTEAFF.

The chain has TRBV6-5 and TRBJ1-2, with D perhaps TRBD1 (5 bases). The length of the CDR3 is 14 residues. The ends were cut back, 4 bases at V and 8 bases at J, with 17 bases in the middle. Germline V gene sequence: CDR1 MNHEY, CDR2 SVGAGI. CDR3 sequence reads: CASSSLPGIYGYTF. The CDR3 DNA sequence: TGTGCCAGCAGTTCTCTCCCAGGGATCTACGGCTACACCTTC.

V is TRBV5-1 and J is TRBJ2-1; 7 bases align to TRBD1. CDR1 and CDR2 from the germline V gene are SGHRS and YFSETQ. The CDR3 has 15 amino acids. V was clipped by 4 bases and J by 3 bases; unmatched bases: 7. The CDR3 here is CASSQGTDFYNEQFF. CDR3 coding DNA: TGCGCCAGCAGCCAAGGGACAGACTTCTACAATGAGCAGTTCTTC.

A remark on this clone: Distinct nucleotide sequences in the sample also encode this CDR3. The V gene is TRBV18, the J gene TRBJ2-1; D may be TRBD2 (6 bases). The CDR3 spans 16 residues. CDR1 and CDR2 (germline): KGHSH, LQKENI. Trimming shortened V by 0 bases and J by 0 bases, and 9 bases separated the two germline ends. CDR3 amino acids: CASSPPSGSSYNEQFF. CDR3 sequence (DNA): TGTGCCAGCTCACCACCTAGCGGAAGCTCCTACAATGAGCAGTTCTTC.

This chain connects TRBV6-1 to TRBJ1-5; no firm D call. This CDR3 contains 17 residues. In germline, CDR1 is MNHNS, CDR2 SASEGT. V was clipped by 7 bases and J by 0 bases, with 19 bases between them. The CDR3 region is CASTEGFIRGSNQPQHF. CDR3 nucleotides: TGTGCCAGCACTGAGGGATTTATTAGAGGTAGCAATCAGCCCCAGCATTTT.

The chain links TRBV25-1 to TRBJ1-2; D is unresolved. The CDR3 runs to 12 residues. V shed 8 bases and J shed 4 bases, with 11 bases lying between them. CDR1 is MGHDK and CDR2 is SYGVNS in the germline V gene. For the CDR3, the DNA is TGTGCCAGCTCCTCGGACGGCTATGGCTACACCTTC. Protein sequence: CASSSDGYGYTF.

The chain carries TRBV25-1 and TRBJ1-5; maybe TRBD1 (6 bases). V shed 0 bases and J shed 5 bases, with 8 bases lying between them. Germline V gene data show CDR1 as MGHDK and CDR2 as SYGVNS. The CDR3 runs to 14 residues. CDR3 DNA: TGTGCCAGCAGTGAATATACAGGGTATCAGCCCCAGCATTTT. Encoded protein: CASSEYTGYQPQHF.

The chain employs TRBV24-1 and TRBJ2-7; perhaps TRBD2 as D (7 bases). The V gene lost 9 bases and the J gene lost 5 bases, with 16 bases spanning the gap. This CDR3 has 13 residues. CDR1 is KGHDR, CDR2 SFDVKD, per germline. The CDR3 spells CATSEGGAHEQYF. The CDR3 nucleotides read TGTGCCACCTCCGAGGGGGGGGCCCACGAGCAGTACTTC.

The chain uses TRBV6-5 and TRBJ2-7; D might be TRBD2 (6 bases). V lost 4 bases to trimming and J lost 2 bases, with 9 bases between them. This CDR3 has 13 residues. CDR1 is MNHEY, CDR2 SVGAGI, per germline. The chain's CDR3 is CASSSGDPYEQYF. CDR3 nucleotides: TGTGCCAGCAGTTCGGGGGACCCCTACGAGCAGTACTTC.

The chain couples TRBV4-1 to TRBJ2-3, with 10 nucleotides matching TRBD2. J was trimmed by 6 bases and V by 1 base; bases with no gene match: 10. CDR1 and CDR2 (germline): MGHRA, YSYEKL. The CDR3 extends over 17 amino acids. The CDR3 bases are TGCGCCAGCAGCCAAGTACGGCCTAGCGGGAGAATGGATACGCAGTATTTT. Amino acids: CASSQVRPSGRMDTQYF.

The chain has TRBV15 and TRBJ2-3; D not resolved. CDR1 LNHNV and CDR2 YYDKDF come from the germline V gene (reference sequence). CDR3 length: 15 residues. Trimming left V 0 bases short and J 6 bases short, with 13 bases between. The CDR3 nucleotides are TGTGCCACCAGCAGAGATCCCGGAGATTCGGATACGCAGTATTTT. Translation: CATSRDPGDSDTQYF.

The chain joins TRBV6-2 or TRBV6-3 to TRBJ1-5, with D hard to call. The V end lost 2 bases, the J end lost 4 bases, and 18 bases lay between the germline ends. Germline lookup yields CDR1 MNHEY and CDR2 SVGEGT. This CDR3 comprises 17 residues. This chain's CDR3 is CASSYGDPRLRNQPQHF. CDR3 bases: TGTGCCAGCAGTTACGGCGACCCCCGTTTAAGGAATCAGCCCCAGCATTTT.

This sequence joins TRBV5-4 and TRBJ2-1; 9 bases match TRBD2. CDR3 size: 15 residues. Germline V lookup: CDR1 SGHNT, CDR2 YYREEE (reference sequence). With V trimmed by 3 bases and J by 2 bases, 3 bases remained unmatched. DNA of the CDR3: TGTGCCAGCAGCTCGCCTAGCGGGACCTACAATGAGCAGTTCTTC. This codes for CASSSPSGTYNEQFF.

The chain employs TRBV18 and TRBJ1-6; D may be TRBD1 (6 bases). This CDR3 is 16 amino acids long. V dropped 3 bases and J dropped 6 bases, with 15 bases sitting between them. Per the germline V gene, CDR1 is KGHSH and CDR2 is LQKENI. This CDR3 is CASSPTSDRVNSPLHF. In DNA, the CDR3 is TGTGCCAGCTCACCGACATCGGACAGAGTTAATTCACCCCTCCACTTT.

The rearrangement uses TRBV6-2 or TRBV6-3 and TRBJ1-1; unclear D gene. Trimming removed 0 bases at V and 9 bases at J, with 14 bases between. Germline V lookup: CDR1 MNHEY, CDR2 SVGEGT. The CDR3 extends over 14 amino acids. CDR3: CASSYSLDLRKAFF. DNA for the CDR3: TGTGCCAGCAGTTACTCATTAGACTTGAGGAAAGCTTTCTTT.

Turning to this clone: At one boundary the junction diverges from the germline segment, which might be a read error. Here the CDR3 DNA reads TGTGCCAGCAGCTTAGAAATTGGCCTGGGGGGAGCTGGGGATTTT. It translates to CASSLEIGLGGAGDF. The rearrangement joins TRBV7-2 to TRBJ1-3; TRBD1 is a possible D gene (5 bases). CDR3 length equals 15 residues. Germline V gene lookup returns CDR1 SGHTA and CDR2 FQGNSA.

This clone was recorded only once. The V gene is TRBV23-1, the J gene TRBJ1-1, with TRBD1 identical over 9 bases. TRBV23-1 is designated an ORF whose function remains uncertain. The CDR3 runs to 16 residues. The V and J ends lost 3 bases and 2 bases, in that order; junction bases with no gene match: 7. CDR3 nucleotide sequence: TGCGCCAGCAGTCATTCCGACAGGGGGAGAAACACTGAAGCTTTCTTT. Its protein is CASSHSDRGRNTEAFF.